The entry that follows covers one T cell receptor beta chain sequence. TCRdb recomputed calls from the RT-PCR reads with MiXCR, one row per CDR3 protein. The sample has hundreds of thousands of distinct CDR3 sequences; 14% are singletons. Germline V gives CDR1 DFQATT, CDR2 SNEGSKA (reference sequence). J gave up 4 bases and V 6 bases, and 9 bases lay outside the gene matches. The length of the CDR3 is 16 residues. The receptor comes from a female donor in good health, serving as a healthy control. The specimen was memory CD4+ T cells from blood. The V call is TRBV20-1, the J call TRBJ2-1; TRBD2 aligns across 13 bases. The CDR3 loop is CSARGTSGTSYNEQFF. CDR3 bases: TGCAGTGCCCGGGGGACTAGCGGGACCTCTTACAATGAGCAGTTCTTC.